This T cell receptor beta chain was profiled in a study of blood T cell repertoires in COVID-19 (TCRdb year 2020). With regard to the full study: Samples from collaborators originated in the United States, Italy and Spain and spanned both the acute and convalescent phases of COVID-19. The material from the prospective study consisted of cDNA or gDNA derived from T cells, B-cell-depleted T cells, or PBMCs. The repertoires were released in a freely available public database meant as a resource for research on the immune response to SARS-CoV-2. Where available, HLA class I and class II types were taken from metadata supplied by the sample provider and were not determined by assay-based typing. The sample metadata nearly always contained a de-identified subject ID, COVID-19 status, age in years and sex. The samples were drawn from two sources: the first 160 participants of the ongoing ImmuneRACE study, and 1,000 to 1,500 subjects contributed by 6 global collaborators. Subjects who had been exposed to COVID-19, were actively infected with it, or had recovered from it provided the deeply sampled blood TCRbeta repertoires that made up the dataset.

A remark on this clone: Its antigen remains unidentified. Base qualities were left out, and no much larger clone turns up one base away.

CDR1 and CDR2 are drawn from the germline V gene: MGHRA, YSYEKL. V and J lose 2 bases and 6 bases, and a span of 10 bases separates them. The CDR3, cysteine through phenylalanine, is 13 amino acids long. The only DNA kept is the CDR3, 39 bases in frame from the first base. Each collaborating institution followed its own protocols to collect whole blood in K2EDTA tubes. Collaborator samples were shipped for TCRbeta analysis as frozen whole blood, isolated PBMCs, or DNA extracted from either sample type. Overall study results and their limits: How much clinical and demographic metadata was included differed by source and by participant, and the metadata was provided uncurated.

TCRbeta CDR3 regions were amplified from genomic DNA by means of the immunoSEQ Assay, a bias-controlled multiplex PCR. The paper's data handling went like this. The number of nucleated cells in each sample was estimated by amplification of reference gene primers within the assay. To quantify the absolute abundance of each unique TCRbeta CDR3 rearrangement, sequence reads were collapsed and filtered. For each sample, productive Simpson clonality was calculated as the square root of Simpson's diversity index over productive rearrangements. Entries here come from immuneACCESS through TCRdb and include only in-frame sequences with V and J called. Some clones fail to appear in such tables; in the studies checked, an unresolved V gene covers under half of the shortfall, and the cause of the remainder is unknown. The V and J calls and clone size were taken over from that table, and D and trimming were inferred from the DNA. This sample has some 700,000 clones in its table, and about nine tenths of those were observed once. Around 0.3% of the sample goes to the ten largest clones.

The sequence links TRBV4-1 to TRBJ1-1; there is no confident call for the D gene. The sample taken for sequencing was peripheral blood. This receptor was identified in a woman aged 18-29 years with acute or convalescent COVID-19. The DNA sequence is TGCGCCAGCAGCCAACTTTATTCGGCTGAAGCTTTCTTT. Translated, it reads CASSQLYSAEAFF.